Listed below are T cell receptor beta chains from one sample, sequenced in a study of vaccination effects on CD4 cells after COVID-19. Profiled with immunoSEQ multiplex PCR; TCRdb holds only in-frame clones, not every one. The table records about 46,000 clones, about 70% of them present only once. The antigens for these receptors are not known. The sequencing used CD4+ T cells from PBMCs cultured with HCoV-OC43 spike peptides, collected after COVID-19 vaccination. These receptors all come from a human donor who received a COVID-19 vaccine. Both conserved end residues are part of each CDR3. D genes are given only for firm matches. For some rows the clone size is stated as once, few or many, or as a class when expanded; others skip it.

V gene: TRBV12-5; D gene: .; J gene: TRBJ1-1; clone size: .; CDR3 DNA: TGTGCTAGTGGCTCGAAGATCTCTGAAGCTTTCTTT; CDR3 protein: CASGSKISEAFF
V gene: TRBV6-5; D gene: .; J gene: TRBJ1-5; clone size: .; CDR3 DNA: TGTGCCAGCAGCGGGGGTTGGGGTGGCAATCAGCCCCAGCATTTT; CDR3 protein: CASSGGWGGNQPQHF
V gene: TRBV5-1; D gene: .; J gene: TRBJ2-2; clone size: .; CDR3 DNA: TGCGCCAGCAGGGTTCGGGAAACCGGGGAGCTGTTTTTT; CDR3 protein: CASRVRETGELFF
V gene: TRBV19; D gene: TRBD1; J gene: TRBJ2-2; clone size: .; CDR3 DNA: TGTGCCAGTAGTACCGGGGACAGATTGAACACCGGGGAGCTGTTTTTT; CDR3 protein: CASSTGDRLNTGELFF
V gene: TRBV30; D gene: TRBD1; J gene: TRBJ2-3; clone size: .; CDR3 DNA: TGTGCCGGGGACAGGGCTTTGACAGATACGCAGTATTTT; CDR3 protein: CAGDRALTDTQYF
V gene: TRBV6-5; D gene: TRBD1; J gene: TRBJ2-1; clone size: .; CDR3 DNA: TGTGCCAGCAGCAGGGGACAGTCGATCTCCAATGAGCAGTTCTTC; CDR3 protein: CASSRGQSISNEQFF
V gene: TRBV30; D gene: .; J gene: TRBJ2-5; clone size: once; CDR3 DNA: TGTGCCTGGAGGACAGGAGGGACCCAGTACTTC; CDR3 protein: CAWRTGGTQYF
V gene: TRBV29-1; D gene: TRBD1; J gene: TRBJ1-4; clone size: .; CDR3 DNA: TGCAGCGTTGGGGCAGGGGGGCCCAATGAAAAACTGTTTTTT; CDR3 protein: CSVGAGGPNEKLFF
V gene: TRBV7-7; D gene: .; J gene: TRBJ2-5; clone size: once; CDR3 DNA: TGTGCCAGCAGCTTATTTGTCGCCGGGACGCCTGGTGAAGAGACCCAGTACTTC; CDR3 protein: CASSLFVAGTPGEETQYF
V gene: TRBV27; D gene: .; J gene: TRBJ1-1; clone size: .; CDR3 DNA: TGTGCCAGCAGTTTTCTATCAAGGGGGAACACTGAAGCTTTCTTT; CDR3 protein: CASSFLSRGNTEAFF
V gene: TRBV23-1; D gene: TRBD1; J gene: TRBJ2-7; clone size: .; CDR3 DNA: TGCGCCAGCAGTCAATCCGGACAGGGCAAATCCTACGAGCAGTACTTC; CDR3 protein: CASSQSGQGKSYEQYF
V gene: TRBV6-5; D gene: .; J gene: TRBJ1-4; clone size: .; CDR3 DNA: TGTGCCAGCGCCAGGGCATGGGAACTGTTTTTT; CDR3 protein: CASARAWELFF
V gene: TRBV29-1; D gene: .; J gene: TRBJ1-5; clone size: once; CDR3 DNA: TGCAGCGTGGGGGAATTCAATCAGCCCCAGCATTTT; CDR3 protein: CSVGEFNQPQHF
V gene: TRBV5-1; D gene: TRBD1; J gene: TRBJ2-3; clone size: .; CDR3 DNA: TGCGCCAGCAGGAGCGGGACAGGGGGCCCAGATACGCAGTATTTT; CDR3 protein: CASRSGTGGPDTQYF
V gene: TRBV5-3; D gene: .; J gene: TRBJ1-2; clone size: .; CDR3 DNA: TGTGCCAGAAGCTTGGTTGGGTCTAACTATGGCTACACCTTC; CDR3 protein: CARSLVGSNYGYTF
V gene: TRBV19; D gene: .; J gene: TRBJ1-2; clone size: .; CDR3 DNA: TGTGCCAGTAGTATAGATCTTGCCGGGGCAGGGAGTGGCTACACCTTC; CDR3 protein: CASSIDLAGAGSGYTF
V gene: TRBV5-4; D gene: TRBD2; J gene: TRBJ2-3; clone size: .; CDR3 DNA: TGTGCCAGCAGCTTGGTCCCGTTAGCGGGAGGCACAGATACGCAGTATTTT; CDR3 protein: CASSLVPLAGGTDTQYF
V gene: TRBV4-1; D gene: .; J gene: TRBJ1-5; clone size: .; CDR3 DNA: TGCGCCAGCAGCCACCCTAAGGGGGAGGCCAATCAGCCCCAGCATTTT; CDR3 protein: CASSHPKGEANQPQHF
V gene: TRBV2; D gene: TRBD2; J gene: TRBJ2-1; clone size: .; CDR3 DNA: TGTGCCAGCAGGGAATCCTTCTTAGCGGGCCTCTTCAATGAGCAGTTCTTC; CDR3 protein: CASRESFLAGLFNEQFF
V gene: TRBV5-4; D gene: TRBD2; J gene: TRBJ2-1; clone size: .; CDR3 DNA: TGTGCCAGCAGCACAGGACTAGCGGGAGGGGCTGAGCAGTTCTTC; CDR3 protein: CASSTGLAGGAEQFF
V gene: TRBV18; D gene: .; J gene: TRBJ1-2; clone size: once; CDR3 DNA: TGTGCCAGCTCACCGGGCCAAAGTCAATACTATGGCTACACCTTC; CDR3 protein: CASSPGQSQYYGYTF
V gene: TRBV6-2/TRBV6-3; D gene: .; J gene: TRBJ2-5; clone size: few; CDR3 DNA: TGTGCCAGCAGTCGCACGACGGACGACAACCAGTACTTC; CDR3 protein: CASSRTTDDNQYF
V gene: TRBV11-3; D gene: .; J gene: TRBJ2-5; clone size: .; CDR3 DNA: TGTGCCAGCAGCTTTGCCGTGGGCCCTGAGGCGGGGACCCAGTACTTC; CDR3 protein: CASSFAVGPEAGTQYF
V gene: TRBV9; D gene: .; J gene: TRBJ2-7; clone size: .; CDR3 DNA: TGTGCCAGCAGCGTAGCGTCCTTCGGACAGTCTCCCACCTACGAGCAGTACTTC; CDR3 protein: CASSVASFGQSPTYEQYF
V gene: TRBV3-1/TRBV3-2; D gene: TRBD2; J gene: TRBJ2-7; clone size: .; CDR3 DNA: TGTGCCAGCAGCCAAGTTGGACTAGTAGCCCCCTACGAGCAGTACTTC; CDR3 protein: CASSQVGLVAPYEQYF
V gene: TRBV7-2; D gene: .; J gene: TRBJ1-2; clone size: once; CDR3 DNA: TGTGCCAGCAGCTTAGATGGGAATGGCTACACCTTC; CDR3 protein: CASSLDGNGYTF
V gene: TRBV19; D gene: TRBD2; J gene: TRBJ2-1; clone size: .; CDR3 DNA: TGTGCCAGTAGAACGACTAGCGGGAGAGGCAATGAGCAGTTCTTC; CDR3 protein: CASRTTSGRGNEQFF
V gene: TRBV6-4; D gene: TRBD2; J gene: TRBJ2-1; clone size: .; CDR3 DNA: TGTGCCAGCAGTGTCCGGACTAGCGGTGACTACAATGAGCAGTTCTTC; CDR3 protein: CASSVRTSGDYNEQFF
V gene: TRBV25-1; D gene: .; J gene: TRBJ2-7; clone size: .; CDR3 DNA: TGTGCCTCCCGGGGGGCCTCCTACGAGCAGTACTTC; CDR3 protein: CASRGASYEQYF
V gene: TRBV6-2/TRBV6-3; D gene: .; J gene: TRBJ1-1; clone size: .; CDR3 DNA: TGTGCCAGCAGTTTGGGGATGGACACTGAAGCTTTCTTT; CDR3 protein: CASSLGMDTEAFF
V gene: TRBV5-8; D gene: TRBD1; J gene: TRBJ1-4; clone size: .; CDR3 DNA: TGTGCCAGCAGCATACATCGGGACAGGGTTAATGAAAAACTGTTTTTT; CDR3 protein: CASSIHRDRVNEKLFF
V gene: TRBV10-3; D gene: .; J gene: TRBJ1-2; clone size: .; CDR3 DNA: TGTGCCATCACCCGGGCAGGCACCGCCGCGGGGGATGGCTACACCTTC; CDR3 protein: CAITRAGTAAGDGYTF
V gene: TRBV7-2; D gene: .; J gene: TRBJ1-5; clone size: .; CDR3 DNA: TGTGCCAGCAGCTTAGCGGAGGGTACGAGGCCCCAGCATTTT; CDR3 protein: CASSLAEGTRPQHF
V gene: TRBV5-5; D gene: .; J gene: TRBJ2-3; clone size: .; CDR3 DNA: TGTGCCAGCAGCAGAGCGGACGGACGCACAGATACGCAGTATTTT; CDR3 protein: CASSRADGRTDTQYF
V gene: TRBV6-1; D gene: .; J gene: TRBJ1-1; clone size: .; CDR3 DNA: TGTGCCAGCAGTGAAGCAATCCGGCGGGCTTTCTTT; CDR3 protein: CASSEAIRRAFF
V gene: TRBV10-2; D gene: .; J gene: TRBJ2-7; clone size: .; CDR3 DNA: TGCGCCAGCAGCGCGGCCGGCGGGTCTACCTACGAGCAGTACTTC; CDR3 protein: CASSAAGGSTYEQYF
V gene: TRBV29-1; D gene: TRBD1; J gene: TRBJ2-1; clone size: .; CDR3 DNA: TGCAGCGTCCCGGGACAGCCCCTCAATGAGCAGTTCTTC; CDR3 protein: CSVPGQPLNEQFF
V gene: TRBV14; D gene: .; J gene: TRBJ2-3; clone size: .; CDR3 DNA: TGTGCCAGCAGCCAAGAGGTTGCCAGATTAGATACGCAGTATTTT; CDR3 protein: CASSQEVARLDTQYF
V gene: TRBV7-2; D gene: .; J gene: TRBJ1-5; clone size: .; CDR3 DNA: TGTGCCAGCAGCCCTTCCGGCCAGCCCCAGCATTTT; CDR3 protein: CASSPSGQPQHF
V gene: TRBV28; D gene: TRBD2; J gene: TRBJ2-7; clone size: .; CDR3 DNA: TGTGCCACCGTCCAACTAGCGGGAGGAATCTACGAGCAGTACTTC; CDR3 protein: CATVQLAGGIYEQYF
V gene: TRBV11-3; D gene: .; J gene: TRBJ2-1; clone size: .; CDR3 DNA: TGTGCCAGCAGCTTGGGTGTATACAATGAGCAGTTCTTC; CDR3 protein: CASSLGVYNEQFF
V gene: TRBV18; D gene: .; J gene: TRBJ2-7; clone size: few; CDR3 DNA: TGTGCCAGCTCACCCGGGGTCCCCTACGAGCAGTACTTC; CDR3 protein: CASSPGVPYEQYF
V gene: TRBV4-1; D gene: TRBD1; J gene: TRBJ2-7; clone size: .; CDR3 DNA: TGCGCCAGCAGCCAACCAATTAGGGACAGATCCTACGAGCAGTACTTC; CDR3 protein: CASSQPIRDRSYEQYF
V gene: TRBV6-2/TRBV6-3; D gene: .; J gene: TRBJ1-2; clone size: once; CDR3 DNA: TGTGCCAGCAGCTTCGGAGCTAACTATGGCTACACCTTC; CDR3 protein: CASSFGANYGYTF
V gene: TRBV9; D gene: .; J gene: TRBJ1-5; clone size: .; CDR3 DNA: TGTGCCAGCAGCCCCGGTGGGGGCTGGCAGCCCCAGCATTTT; CDR3 protein: CASSPGGGWQPQHF
V gene: TRBV6-4; D gene: .; J gene: TRBJ2-3; clone size: few; CDR3 DNA: TGTGCCAGCAGCAGCGGGAGCACAGATACGCAGTATTTT; CDR3 protein: CASSSGSTDTQYF
V gene: TRBV11-2; D gene: TRBD1; J gene: TRBJ2-2; clone size: .; CDR3 DNA: TGTGCAGCAGCCAGGTCAGCGGACAGGGTACCTGGGGAGCTGTTTTTT; CDR3 protein: CAAARSADRVPGELFF
V gene: TRBV6-5; D gene: .; J gene: TRBJ1-1; clone size: .; CDR3 DNA: TGTGCCAGCAGTTCGAGGTCAGGCTCAGTGAACACTGAAGCTTTCTTT; CDR3 protein: CASSSRSGSVNTEAFF
V gene: TRBV6-5; D gene: .; J gene: TRBJ2-7; clone size: .; CDR3 DNA: TGTGCCAGCGCTAAAGGGGGGGCCATCTACGAGCAGTACTTC; CDR3 protein: CASAKGGAIYEQYF
V gene: TRBV5-1; D gene: TRBD2; J gene: TRBJ2-1; clone size: .; CDR3 DNA: TGCGCCAGCAGCTCAAGCGGGAGTAAGAATGAGCAGTTCTTC; CDR3 protein: CASSSSGSKNEQFF
V gene: TRBV5-6; D gene: .; J gene: TRBJ1-5; clone size: .; CDR3 DNA: TGTGCCAGCAGCTCAAGACAGGCAGATCAGCCCCAGCATTTT; CDR3 protein: CASSSRQADQPQHF
V gene: TRBV2; D gene: .; J gene: TRBJ2-5; clone size: .; CDR3 DNA: TGTGCCAGCAGCGAGCAAGAGACCCAGTACTTC; CDR3 protein: CASSEQETQYF
V gene: TRBV5-1; D gene: .; J gene: TRBJ2-2; clone size: .; CDR3 DNA: TGCGCCAGCAGTGAACAGGGTACCGGGGAGCTGTTTTTT; CDR3 protein: CASSEQGTGELFF
V gene: TRBV18; D gene: .; J gene: TRBJ2-5; clone size: .; CDR3 DNA: TGTGCCAGCTCACCTGTAATTCTCACAGGCGGAGAGACCCAGTACTTC; CDR3 protein: CASSPVILTGGETQYF
V gene: TRBV3-1/TRBV3-2; D gene: .; J gene: TRBJ1-1; clone size: .; CDR3 DNA: TGTGCCAGCAGCCAAGATTTGCACAACACTGAAGCTTTCTTT; CDR3 protein: CASSQDLHNTEAFF
V gene: TRBV6-5; D gene: TRBD1; J gene: TRBJ2-3; clone size: few; CDR3 DNA: TGTGCCAGCATCACAGGGGGCTATCTAGATACGCAGTATTTT; CDR3 protein: CASITGGYLDTQYF
V gene: TRBV6-1; D gene: .; J gene: TRBJ2-7; clone size: .; CDR3 DNA: TGTGCCAGCAGTGAAGCCAGCCCCGCAACTCCATCGGAGGAGCAGTACTTC; CDR3 protein: CASSEASPATPSEEQYF